This T cell receptor (beta chain) was sequenced in a study of TIL therapy for anti-PD-1-resistant metastatic lung cancer. This CDR3 contains 15 residues. Germline CDR1 is LGHNT and CDR2 is FRNRAP. Trimming removed 5 bases from V and 4 bases from J; junction bases left unmatched: 4. Sequencing used immunoSEQ v3. Produced via immunoSEQ multiplex PCR; TCRdb's table is partial and in-frame only. The sample has about 36,000 clones, roughly 80% seen once. Time point denoted: pre-treatment sample, taken before nivolumab and TIL therapy. The V gene is TRBV12-5, the J gene TRBJ2-3; 12 bases map to TRBD1. This clonotype was sampled from a person aged 25-85 years with non-small cell lung cancer. The sequencing here drew on blood, taken at baseline. The CDR3 DNA reads as TGTGCTAGTGGTCCCGGGACAGGGGGCGCAGATACGCAGTATTTT. It codes for CASGPGTGGADTQYF.